Below are 4 T cell receptor beta chains sequenced from a single sample in a study of coeliac disease (dated by TCRdb to between 2021 and 2023). Library generation was performed with the immunoSEQ multiplex PCR assay. What TCRdb holds here is the immuneACCESS table cut down to in-frame rearrangements. Part of the clones is not present; checked against another copy, under half of the missing clones reflect an unresolved V gene, and the others are unexplained. The sample table contains some 8,700 clones; only one count was recorded for around three fifths of them. The biggest ten clones account for roughly 9.8% of the sample. The specimen sequenced was intraepithelial lymphocytes from the gut. The cell subset or site label corresponds to: intraepithelial cell (IEC) fraction of small intestinal biopsy. These receptors were obtained from a woman aged 60-70 years with celiac disease.

There are a few counts of this clone. This chain links TRBV4-1 with TRBJ1-1, with TRBD1 matching 7 bases. V lost 3 bases to trimming and J lost 7 bases; unmatched junction nucleotides: 5. CDR3 size: 13 residues. Germline V CDR1 and CDR2: MGHRA, YSYEKL. The CDR3 loop is CASSQVGGGEAFF. For the CDR3, the DNA is TGCGCCAGCAGCCAGGTAGGGGGCGGTGAAGCTTTCTTT.

This clone was picked up a small number of times. V and J are TRBV10-3 and TRBJ2-7, with D maybe TRBD2 (6 bases). CDR1 and CDR2 from the germline V gene are ENHRY and SYGVKD. CDR3 size: 16 residues. V was cut by 3 bases and J by 0 bases, with 15 bases left in between. The CDR3 DNA reads TGTGCCATCAGTGACCCAGCGGGCAGGAGCTCCTACGAGCAGTACTTC. It encodes CAISDPAGRSSYEQYF.

By its share, this clone is medium-sized. V usage is TRBV9 and J usage is TRBJ2-7, with 9 bases identical to TRBD1. The junction had 8 bases not matched to a gene; V was cut back by 4 bases and J by 6 bases. This CDR3 spans 14 amino acids. Germline lookup yields CDR1 SGDLS and CDR2 YYNGEE. CDR3 sequence: CASSSGTGWIEQYF. The CDR3 region has the DNA TGTGCCAGCAGCTCCGGGACAGGGTGGATCGAGCAGTACTTC.

The rearrangement uses TRBV2 and TRBJ2-5; TRBD1 matches 9 bases. V dropped 6 bases and J dropped 4; count of bases not matched to a gene: 9. Germline V gives CDR1 SNHLY, CDR2 FYNNEI. CDR3 size: 15 residues. The CDR3: CASRGTGRLGETQYF. CDR3 DNA: TGTGCCAGCAGAGGGACAGGGCGACTTGGAGAGACCCAGTACTTC.